The 25 T cell receptor beta chains below come from one sample, sequenced in a study of shared clonotypes between healthy human individuals. Here immunoSEQ multiplex PCR was the method, and the copy in TCRdb shows in-frame clones only, minus some. The profile shows approximately 2,000,000 clones, roughly 93% of them singletons. Naive-designated CD8 cells lacked CD45RO, were positively enriched for CCR7, and omitted terminally differentiated effector memory CD45RA+ cells. The sample was naive CD8+ T cells from PBMCs. These receptors came from a man aged 18 to 30 in good health. Some clones in this sample may be carry-over from other donors' samples.

V usage is TRBV28 and J usage is TRBJ2-1; TRBD2 matches 15 bases. Germline CDR1 reads MDHEN; CDR2 reads SYDVKM. Trimming at V came to 4 bases and at J to 10 bases, leaving 2 bases not matched to a gene. This CDR3 comprises 14 residues. The CDR3 bases are TGTGCCAGCAGTTGGACTAGCGGGAGGGCGGAGCAGTTCTTC. Residues: CASSWTSGRAEQFF.

This chain connects TRBV11-1 to TRBJ2-1; a possible D gene is TRBD2 (6 bases). Looked up from germline, CDR1 is SGHAT and CDR2 is FQDESV (reference sequence). With 6 bases removed from V and 6 bases from J, the gap between germline ends came to 15 bases. The CDR3 length is 14 residues. The CDR3 coding sequence is TGTGCCAGCAGTTCGCTGGGGGGTTCCAATGAGCAGTTCTTC. It specifies CASSSLGGSNEQFF.

V and J are TRBV4-1 and TRBJ2-7; 9 nucleotides match TRBD1. J was trimmed by 0 bases and V by 2 bases; bases with no gene match: 2. Per the germline V gene, CDR1 is MGHRA and CDR2 is YSYEKL. The CDR3 spans 15 residues. The CDR3 DNA follows: TGCGCCAGCAGCCAACTGGACAGGGGCTCCTACGAGCAGTACTTC. Translated, it gives CASSQLDRGSYEQYF.

About this clone itself: The same CDR3 arises from other DNA sequences in this sample as well. This chain uses TRBV6-6 with TRBJ2-3; D uncertain. Germline values: CDR1 MNHNY, CDR2 SVGAGI (reference sequence). Deletions cut 4 bases from V and 3 bases from J, with 11 bases between. CDR3 length: 14 amino acids. The CDR3 loop reads CASSWAGVTDTQYF. Here the CDR3 DNA reads TGTGCCAGCAGTTGGGCAGGAGTAACAGATACGCAGTATTTT.

J is TRBJ2-2 and V is TRBV18; the D gene is possibly TRBD1 (7 bases). Germline assignment: CDR1 KGHSH and CDR2 LQKENI. Trimming left V 1 base short and J 3 bases short, with 12 bases between. This CDR3 is 16 amino acids long. Here the CDR3 reads CASSPQEGAYTGELFF. CDR3 DNA: TGTGCCAGCTCACCACAGGAGGGGGCTTACACCGGGGAGCTGTTTTTT.

This chain uses TRBV14 with TRBJ1-2; D is possibly TRBD1 (5 bases). The CDR3 is 15 residues long. V lost 2 bases and J lost 5, with 15 bases in between. In germline, CDR1 is SGHDN, CDR2 FVKESK. The CDR3 region is CASSQLVEQGYGYTF. The CDR3 bases are TGTGCCAGCAGCCAATTGGTAGAGCAGGGTTATGGCTACACCTTC.

The V gene is TRBV5-1, the J gene TRBJ1-1; 9 nucleotides line up with TRBD1. This CDR3 has 16 amino acids. V lost 2 bases to trimming and J lost 1 base; unmatched junction nucleotides: 6. CDR1 and CDR2 from the germline V gene are SGHRS and YFSETQ. CDR3 nucleotide sequence: TGCGCCAGCAGCTTTGACAGGGGGGAGACGAACACTGAAGCTTTCTTT. The encoded protein is CASSFDRGETNTEAFF.

The chain joins TRBV7-2 to TRBJ1-5; D remains ambiguous. CDR1 SGHTA and CDR2 FQGNSA come from the germline V gene. V was clipped by 1 base and J by 2 bases, with 6 bases between them. CDR3 length equals 14 residues. The CDR3 coding sequence is TGTGCCAGCAGCTTAGGAGGTCGCAATCAGCCCCAGCATTTT. It specifies CASSLGGRNQPQHF.

Note on this clone: This sample includes further DNA sequences coding for the same CDR3. V is TRBV19 and J is TRBJ2-7; D is unresolved. The V gene's germline CDR1 is LNHDA and CDR2 SQIVND (reference sequence). Trimming took off 3 bases at V and 0 bases at J, with 6 bases between the two ends. The CDR3 has 13 residues. The CDR3 sequence is CASSISGSYEQYF. In DNA, the CDR3 is TGTGCCAGTAGTATCTCGGGCTCCTACGAGCAGTACTTC.

The chain uses TRBV2 and TRBJ1-2; TRBD1 matches at 7 bases. Germline values: CDR1 SNHLY, CDR2 FYNNEI. CDR3 length: 15 residues. Trimming at V came to 5 bases and at J to 6 bases, leaving 12 bases not matched to a gene. CDR3 in amino acids: CASSSPGEGANGYTF. The DNA for the CDR3 is TGTGCCAGCAGTTCCCCAGGGGAGGGGGCGAATGGCTACACCTTC.

The chain uses TRBV4-2 and TRBJ1-2; D remains unclear. Germline V gene data show CDR1 as LGHNA and CDR2 as YNFKEQ. V was cut by 0 bases and J by 2 bases, with 13 bases left in between. The CDR3 is 16 residues long. CDR3 DNA: TGTGCCAGCAGCCAAGACGTTTATAGAGGGAACTATGGCTACACCTTC. It codes for CASSQDVYRGNYGYTF.

The V and J genes are TRBV5-6 and TRBJ2-5; D is possibly TRBD1 (5 bases). Per the germline V gene, CDR1 is SGHDT and CDR2 is YYEEEE. CDR3 length: 16 amino acids. Trimming cost V 3 bases and J 3 bases, with 18 bases left between them. DNA for the CDR3: TGTGCCAGCAGCTCCATCTGGGCAGGGCTAAAAGAGACCCAGTACTTC. Translating gives CASSSIWAGLKETQYF.

The chain carries TRBV6-5 and TRBJ1-1; a weak D match, TRBD1 (5 bases). This CDR3 comprises 15 residues. Per germline, CDR1 MNHEY and CDR2 SVGAGI. V shed 6 bases and J shed 1 base, with 15 bases lying between them. The CDR3 is CASRAAGLWNTEAFF. In DNA form, the CDR3 reads TGTGCCAGCAGAGCCGCGGGGCTATGGAACACTGAAGCTTTCTTT.

The CDR3 DNA reads TGTGCCAGCAGGCAACTAAGTGAGGGCCCCCCCTATGGCTACACCTTC. Protein: CASRQLSEGPPYGYTF. The chain recombines TRBV4-2 with TRBJ1-2; D not resolved. The germline V and J ends were trimmed by 6 bases and 4 bases, with 21 bases remaining between them. The CDR3 contains 16 residues. Germline CDR1 and CDR2: LGHNA and YNFKEQ.

The V and J genes are TRBV4-3 and TRBJ2-6; the D is unclear. CDR3 length: 19 amino acids. Trimming stripped 0 bases from V and 0 bases from J, with 15 bases between. Germline CDR1 and CDR2: LGHNA and YSLEER. The CDR3 loop is CASSQEGRSFLSGANVLTF. The CDR3 DNA reads as TGCGCCAGCAGCCAAGAGGGCAGGTCCTTTCTCTCTGGGGCCAACGTCCTGACTTTC.

This sequence joins TRBV5-1 and TRBJ2-7; 8 nucleotides line up with TRBD2. Trimming took 0 bases from V and 2 from J; bases not matched to a gene: 10. The CDR3 has 17 residues. Germline assignment: CDR1 SGHRS and CDR2 YFSETQ. The CDR3 DNA is TGCGCCAGCAGCTTGGGTTCCTATGGGACTAGAACCTACGAGCAGTACTTC. Protein product: CASSLGSYGTRTYEQYF.

The gene calls are TRBV19 and TRBJ2-1; TRBD1 or TRBD2 may be the D gene (7 bases each). Germline CDR1 is LNHDA and CDR2 is SQIVND (reference sequence). This CDR3 spans 15 amino acids. Trimming cost V 4 bases and J 6 bases, with 16 bases left between them. The CDR3 loop reads CASSTDRAGVNEQFF. CDR3 nucleotides: TGTGCCAGTAGTACCGACAGGGCGGGGGTCAATGAGCAGTTCTTC.

This chain uses TRBV5-6 with TRBJ2-5; 7 bases agree with TRBD2. Losses at the gene ends were 4 bases for V and 0 bases for J; bases not matched to a gene: 6. From germline, CDR1 is SGHDT and CDR2 YYEEEE. This CDR3 has 15 amino acids. This CDR3 is CASSISGVYQETQYF. In DNA, the CDR3 is TGTGCCAGCAGCATCAGCGGGGTGTACCAAGAGACCCAGTACTTC. The full variable domain, rest sourced from reference TRBV5-6 and TRBJ2-5, is DAGVTQSPTHLIKTRGQQVTLRCSPKSGHDTVSWYQQALGQGPQFIFQYYEEEERQRGNFPDRFSGHQFPNYSSELNVNALLLGDSALYLCASSISGVYQETQYFGPGTRLLVL.

This chain connects TRBV10-3 to TRBJ2-7, with 10 bases aligning to TRBD2. The CDR3 is 14 amino acids. The germline CDR1 and CDR2 sequences are ENHRY and SYGVKD. After removal of 6 bases from V and 4 bases from J, the junction contained 6 bases not matched to a gene. The CDR3 spells CAIRAPSGSYEQYF. The DNA for the CDR3 is TGTGCCATCAGGGCGCCTAGCGGGAGTTACGAGCAGTACTTC.

The rearrangement uses TRBV6-1 and TRBJ2-7, with D unclear. From germline, CDR1 is MNHNS and CDR2 SASEGT. The V and J ends lost 3 bases and 5 bases respectively, with 14 bases between them. This CDR3 contains 14 residues. The CDR3 bases are TGTGCCAGCAGTGATCGGCGACTCGGCAACGAGCAGTACTTC. It encodes CASSDRRLGNEQYF.

This clone has just a few counts. The gene calls are TRBV28 and TRBJ1-5, with TRBD1 as a possible D gene (5 bases). The germline V gene encodes CDR1 MDHEN and CDR2 SYDVKM. V lost 5 bases and J 5 bases, leaving 16 bases between the germline ends. The CDR3 is 15 amino acids. The CDR3 DNA reads as TGTGCCAGCAGTCCCCTCCTAGGGGCGGATCAGCCCCAGCATTTT. Its protein product is CASSPLLGADQPQHF.

This chain joins TRBV27 and TRBJ1-2, with 8 bases aligning to TRBD1. In germline, CDR1 is MNHEY, CDR2 SMNVEV (reference sequence). The CDR3 runs to 15 residues. Unmatched junction bases numbered 8, after V lost 5 bases and J lost 3 bases. The CDR3 reads CASSPGTGPYYGYTF. The CDR3 DNA reads as TGTGCCAGCAGTCCGGGGACAGGACCATACTATGGCTACACCTTC.

Remarks on this clone: The sample contains more than one DNA sequence encoding this CDR3. The chain joins TRBV27 to TRBJ1-5; the D is unclear. CDR1 MNHEY and CDR2 SMNVEV come from the germline V gene (reference sequence). The CDR3 runs to 14 residues. The V gene lost 2 bases and the J gene lost 7 bases, with 12 bases spanning the gap. The CDR3 here is CASSLRAPGQPQHF. The CDR3 DNA follows: TGTGCCAGCAGTTTACGGGCCCCGGGGCAGCCCCAGCATTTT.

The chain carries TRBV4-3 and TRBJ2-7, with D tentatively TRBD2 (6 bases). This CDR3 is 16 amino acids long. The germline V and J ends were trimmed by 1 base and 5 bases, with 18 bases remaining between them. Germline CDR1 reads LGHNA; CDR2 reads YSLEER. The CDR3 is CASSQGSVAALDEQYF. CDR3 nucleotide sequence: TGCGCCAGCAGCCAAGGCTCGGTAGCGGCCCTTGACGAGCAGTACTTC.

The rearrangement joins TRBV19 to TRBJ1-3; 9 bases match TRBD1. Losses at the gene ends were 5 bases for V and 4 bases for J; bases not matched to a gene: 3. CDR3 length: 14 amino acids. Germline values: CDR1 LNHDA, CDR2 SQIVND (reference sequence). This chain's CDR3 is CASSVGTGGNTIYF. CDR3 bases: TGTGCCAGTAGTGTCGGGACAGGGGGAAACACCATATATTTT.